This entry describes one TCR beta chain. The antigen remains unidentified. Per the germline V gene, CDR1 is SGHTA and CDR2 is FQGTGA. The CDR3 spans 15 residues. These data are taken from a study of cytomegalovirus exposure and HLA in healthy donors. The PCR ran on 60 Vbeta and 13 Jbeta primers. The method was immunoSEQ multiplex PCR; TCRdb's version includes in-frame clones alone and lacks a portion of them. The data hold 80,000 to 100,000 clones, with roughly 86% observed a single time. Study conclusions and caveats: In a later analysis, V- and J-gene trimming of beta chains associated with a DCLRE1C missense variant, replicated independently.

This receptor was identified in a human donor in good health. This chain uses TRBV7-3 with TRBJ2-5; the match to TRBD2 covers 10 bases. The end of the DNA is better explained by TRBJ2-7, so the J call may be wrong. The sample consisted of PBMCs. The CDR3 sequence: CASSLSSSGSYEQYF. In DNA, the CDR3 is TGTGCCAGCAGCTTAAGCTCTAGCGGGAGCTACGAGCAGTACTTC.